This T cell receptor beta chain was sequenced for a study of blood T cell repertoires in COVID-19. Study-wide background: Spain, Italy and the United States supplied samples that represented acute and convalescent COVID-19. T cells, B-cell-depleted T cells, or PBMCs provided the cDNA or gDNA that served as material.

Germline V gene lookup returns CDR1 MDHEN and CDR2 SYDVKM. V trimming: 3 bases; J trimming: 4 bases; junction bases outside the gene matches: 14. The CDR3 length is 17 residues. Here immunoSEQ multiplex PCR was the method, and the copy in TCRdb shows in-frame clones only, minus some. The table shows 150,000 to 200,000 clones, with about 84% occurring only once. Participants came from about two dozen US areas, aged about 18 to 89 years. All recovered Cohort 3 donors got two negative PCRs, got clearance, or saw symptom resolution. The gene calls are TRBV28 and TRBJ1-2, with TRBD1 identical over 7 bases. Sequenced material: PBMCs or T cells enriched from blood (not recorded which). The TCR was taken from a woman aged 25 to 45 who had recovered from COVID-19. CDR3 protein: CASSFGQAKGVGYGYTF. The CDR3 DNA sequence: TGTGCCAGCAGTTTCGGACAGGCGAAGGGGGTTGGCTATGGCTACACCTTC.